Below, 16 T cell receptor beta chains from the same sample are listed, as sequenced in a study of CD8+ T cells in alopecia areata. Isolated RNA was reverse transcribed into cDNA used as the sequencing template. Assay used: immunoSEQ multiplex PCR; TCRdb lists only in-frame clones, some missing. The sample includes around 190,000 clones, approximately 53% seen only once; the top ten take 4% to 6%. The sample was CD8+ T cells sorted from blood. These receptors were collected from a human donor in good health.

The gene calls are TRBV4-1 and TRBJ2-5; 10 bases align to TRBD2. The CDR3 covers 14 residues. Germline CDR1 is MGHRA and CDR2 is YSYEKL. V gave up 6 bases and J gave up 11 bases; unmatched junction bases: 12. Here the CDR3 DNA reads TGCGCCAGCAGGGATGGCGTCCTAGCGGGGGCACAGTACTTC. Protein product: CASRDGVLAGAQYF.

V and J are TRBV29-1 and TRBJ2-2; D is uncertain. V was clipped by 4 bases and J by 4 bases, with 7 bases between them. CDR1 and CDR2 (germline): SQVTM, ANQGSEA. This CDR3 has 12 residues. CDR3 residues: CSVGLSTGELFF. The CDR3 DNA follows: TGCAGCGTTGGCCTGAGCACCGGGGAGCTGTTTTTT.

The V and J genes are TRBV29-1 and TRBJ1-2; D ambiguous. The CDR3 consists of 11 residues. The V gene's germline CDR1 is SQVTM and CDR2 ANQGSEA. Trimming stripped 1 base from V and 7 bases from J, with 7 bases between. CDR3 protein: CSVEASSGYTF. The CDR3 nucleotides are TGCAGCGTTGAAGCTTCGAGTGGCTACACCTTC.

The J gene is TRBJ1-2, the V gene TRBV7-9; TRBD1 might be the D (5 bases). V was shortened by 3 bases and J by 7 bases, with 12 bases between the two germline ends. Germline values: CDR1 SEHNR, CDR2 FQNEAQ (reference sequence). CDR3 length: 13 amino acids. As DNA, the CDR3 is TGTGCCAGCAGCTTTTTGCTGGGGGGTGGCTACACCTTC. As protein: CASSFLLGGGYTF.

The genes are TRBV2 and TRBJ1-1; 7 positions match TRBD1. Losses at the gene ends were 2 bases for V and 1 base for J; bases not matched to a gene: 7. This CDR3 comprises 16 residues. Germline CDR1 SNHLY, CDR2 FYNNEI. CDR3 in amino acids: CASSEPPDRANTEAFF. CDR3 bases: TGTGCCAGCAGTGAACCCCCCGACAGGGCGAACACTGAAGCTTTCTTT.

The V call is TRBV13, the J call TRBJ1-2, with TRBD1 matching 7 bases. After removal of 0 bases from V and 2 bases from J, the junction contained 3 bases not matched to a gene. This CDR3 is 15 amino acids long. CDR1 is PRHDT, CDR2 FYEKMQ, per germline (reference sequence). CDR3: CASSLGQDRNYGYTF. The CDR3 nucleotides read TGTGCCAGCAGCTTAGGCCAGGACAGGAACTATGGCTACACCTTC.

To note about this clone: The same CDR3 can be traced to other DNA sequences in this sample. This rearrangement joins TRBV29-1 to TRBJ2-2, with D unclear. V gave up 1 base and J gave up 6 bases, with 0 bases separating them. This CDR3 is built from 10 residues. The germline V gene has CDR1 SQVTM and CDR2 ANQGSEA. The CDR3 spells CSVEAGELFF. The DNA of the CDR3 is TGCAGCGTTGAAGCCGGGGAGCTGTTTTTT.

The J gene is TRBJ1-5, the V gene TRBV19; possibly TRBD1 for D (6 bases). There are 13 residues in the CDR3. Germline V gene sequence: CDR1 LNHDA, CDR2 SQIVND (reference sequence). Trimming removed 10 bases at V and 0 bases at J, with 10 bases between. CDR3 coding DNA: TGTGCCATCAAGGGGGATAGCAATCAGCCCCAGCATTTT. Translation: CAIKGDSNQPQHF. Using reference TRBV19 and TRBJ1-5 for the parts outside the CDR3, the full variable domain is DGGITQSPKYLFRKEGQNVTLSCEQNLNHDAMYWYRQDPGQGLRLIYYSQIVNDFQKGDIAEGYSVSREKKESFPLTVTSAQKNPTAFYLCAIKGDSNQPQHFGDGTRLSIL.

This clone has a count of ten or more. V usage is TRBV19 and J usage is TRBJ1-1; D uncertain. CDR1 LNHDA and CDR2 SQIVND come from the germline V gene (reference sequence). The CDR3 sequence is 11 residues long. The V gene lost 7 bases and the J gene lost 1 base, with 4 bases spanning the gap. The CDR3 DNA sequence: TGTGCCAGTACCAGGAACACTGAAGCTTTCTTT. This sequence encodes CASTRNTEAFF.

This clone was seen a few times. The rearrangement uses TRBV10-3 and TRBJ2-5; D gene unclear. CDR1 and CDR2 (germline): ENHRY, SYGVKD. V lost 4 bases to trimming and J lost 1 base, with 10 bases between them. The CDR3 loop spans 14 amino acids. In DNA form, the CDR3 reads TGTGCCATCAGTGCCGAAGCATTCCAAGAGACCCAGTACTTC. Its protein is CAISAEAFQETQYF.

This rearrangement joins TRBV27 to TRBJ1-2; 9 nucleotides match TRBD1. After removal of 8 bases from V and 3 bases from J, the junction contained 10 bases not matched to a gene. Germline-derived CDR1 and CDR2 are MNHEY and SMNVEV (reference sequence). The CDR3 extends over 15 amino acids. CDR3 in amino acids: CASSFSTGGHYGYTF. As DNA, the CDR3 is TGTGCCAGCTCTTTTTCGACAGGGGGACACTATGGCTACACCTTC.

The CDR3 loop reads CASKTGLEQYF. The CDR3 DNA reads as TGTGCCAGCAAGACCGGGTTGGAGCAGTACTTC. This chain joins TRBV28 and TRBJ2-7; D gene ambiguous. Per the germline V gene, CDR1 is MDHEN and CDR2 is SYDVKM. This CDR3 spans 11 amino acids. V was clipped by 7 bases and J by 7 bases, with 11 bases between them.

The chain combines TRBV9 with TRBJ2-1; no clear D. V shed 4 bases and J shed 6 bases, with 11 bases lying between them. Germline CDR1 and CDR2: SGDLS and YYNGEE. The CDR3 is 13 residues long. The chain's CDR3 is CASSPYAGNEQFF. CDR3 bases: TGTGCCAGCAGCCCTTATGCTGGCAATGAGCAGTTCTTC.

The chain links TRBV30 to TRBJ1-1; D is unresolved. CDR1 is GTSNPN, CDR2 SVGIG, per germline (reference sequence). V was trimmed by 2 bases and J by 6 bases, leaving 7 bases between them. The CDR3 extends over 11 amino acids. The DNA for the CDR3 is TGTGCCTGGAGTTCGTCTTCTGAAGCTTTCTTT. Residues: CAWSSSSEAFF.

This clone was found a few times. This chain links TRBV14 with TRBJ1-1; maybe TRBD1 (5 bases). V gave up 10 bases and J gave up 6 bases, with 18 bases separating them. Germline lookup yields CDR1 SGHDN and CDR2 FVKESK. The CDR3 totals 13 residues. CDR3 region: CATAAGRDAEAFF. In nucleotides, the CDR3 is TGTGCCACCGCGGCGGGGCGCGACGCTGAAGCTTTCTTT. The whole variable domain, filled in from reference TRBV14 and TRBJ1-1, reads EAGVTQFPSHSVIEKGQTVTLRCDPISGHDNLYWYRRVMGKEIKFLLHFVKESKQDESGMPNNRFLAERTGGTYSTLKVQPAELEDSGVYFCATAAGRDAEAFFGQGTRLTVV.

The V gene is TRBV6-5, the J gene TRBJ1-5; possible D gene TRBD1, 5 bases. The CDR3 runs to 10 residues. CDR1 MNHEY and CDR2 SVGAGI come from the germline V gene. Trimming took 9 bases from V and 11 from J, leaving 11 bases between them. The CDR3 DNA is TGTGCCAGTCCCATAGGGGCCCAGCATTTT. Amino acids: CASPIGAQHF.